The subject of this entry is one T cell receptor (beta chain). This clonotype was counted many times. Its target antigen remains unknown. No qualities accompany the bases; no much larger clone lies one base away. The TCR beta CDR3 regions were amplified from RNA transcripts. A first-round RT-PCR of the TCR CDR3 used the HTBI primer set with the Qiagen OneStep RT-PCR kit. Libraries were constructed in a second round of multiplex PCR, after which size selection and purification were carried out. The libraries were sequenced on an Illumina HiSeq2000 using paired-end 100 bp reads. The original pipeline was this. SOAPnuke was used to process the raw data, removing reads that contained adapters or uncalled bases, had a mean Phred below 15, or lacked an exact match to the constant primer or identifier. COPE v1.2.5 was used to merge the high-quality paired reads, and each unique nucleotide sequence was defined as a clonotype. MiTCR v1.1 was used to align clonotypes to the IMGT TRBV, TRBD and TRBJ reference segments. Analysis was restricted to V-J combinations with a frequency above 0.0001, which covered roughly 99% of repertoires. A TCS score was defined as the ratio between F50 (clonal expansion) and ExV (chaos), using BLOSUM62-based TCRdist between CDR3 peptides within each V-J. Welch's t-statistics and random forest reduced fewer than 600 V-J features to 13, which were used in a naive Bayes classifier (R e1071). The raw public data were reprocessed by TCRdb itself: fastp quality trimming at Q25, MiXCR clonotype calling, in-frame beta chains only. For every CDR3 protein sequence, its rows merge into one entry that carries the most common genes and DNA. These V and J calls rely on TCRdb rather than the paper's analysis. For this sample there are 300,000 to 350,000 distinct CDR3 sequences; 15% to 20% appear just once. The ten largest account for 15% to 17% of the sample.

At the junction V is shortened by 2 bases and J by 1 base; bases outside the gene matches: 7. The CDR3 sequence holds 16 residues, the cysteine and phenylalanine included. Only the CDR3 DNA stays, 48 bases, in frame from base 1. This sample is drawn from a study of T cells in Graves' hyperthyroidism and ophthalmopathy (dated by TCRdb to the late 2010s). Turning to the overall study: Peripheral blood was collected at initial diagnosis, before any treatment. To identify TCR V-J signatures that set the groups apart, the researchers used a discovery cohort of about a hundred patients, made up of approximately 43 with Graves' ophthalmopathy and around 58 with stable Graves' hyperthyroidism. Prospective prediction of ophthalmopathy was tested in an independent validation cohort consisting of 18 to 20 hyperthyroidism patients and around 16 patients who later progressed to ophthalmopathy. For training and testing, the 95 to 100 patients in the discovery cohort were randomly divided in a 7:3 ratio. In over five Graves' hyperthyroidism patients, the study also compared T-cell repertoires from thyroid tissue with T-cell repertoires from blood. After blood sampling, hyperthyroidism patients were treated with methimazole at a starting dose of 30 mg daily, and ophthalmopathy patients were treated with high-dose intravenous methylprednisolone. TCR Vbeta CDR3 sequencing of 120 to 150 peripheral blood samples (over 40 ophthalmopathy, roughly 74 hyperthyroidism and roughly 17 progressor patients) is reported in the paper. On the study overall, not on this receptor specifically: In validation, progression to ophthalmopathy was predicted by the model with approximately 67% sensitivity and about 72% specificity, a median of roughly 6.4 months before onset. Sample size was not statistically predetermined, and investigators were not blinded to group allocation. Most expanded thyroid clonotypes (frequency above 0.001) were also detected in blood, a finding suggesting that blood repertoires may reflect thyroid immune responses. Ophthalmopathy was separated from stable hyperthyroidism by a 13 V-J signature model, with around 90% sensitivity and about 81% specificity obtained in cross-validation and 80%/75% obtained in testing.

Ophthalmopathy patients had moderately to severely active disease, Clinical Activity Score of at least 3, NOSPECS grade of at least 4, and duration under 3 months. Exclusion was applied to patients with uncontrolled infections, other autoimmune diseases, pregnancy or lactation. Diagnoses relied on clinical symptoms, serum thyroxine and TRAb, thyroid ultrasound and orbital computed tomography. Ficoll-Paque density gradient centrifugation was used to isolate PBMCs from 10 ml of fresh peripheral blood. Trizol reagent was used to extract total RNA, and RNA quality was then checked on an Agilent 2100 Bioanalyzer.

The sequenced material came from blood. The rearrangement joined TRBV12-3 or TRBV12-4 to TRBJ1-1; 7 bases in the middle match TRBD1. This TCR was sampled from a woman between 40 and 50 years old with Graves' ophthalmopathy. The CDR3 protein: CASSLRTTGENTEAFF. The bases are TGTGCCAGCAGTTTACGAACCACAGGGGAGAACACTGAAGCTTTCTTT.